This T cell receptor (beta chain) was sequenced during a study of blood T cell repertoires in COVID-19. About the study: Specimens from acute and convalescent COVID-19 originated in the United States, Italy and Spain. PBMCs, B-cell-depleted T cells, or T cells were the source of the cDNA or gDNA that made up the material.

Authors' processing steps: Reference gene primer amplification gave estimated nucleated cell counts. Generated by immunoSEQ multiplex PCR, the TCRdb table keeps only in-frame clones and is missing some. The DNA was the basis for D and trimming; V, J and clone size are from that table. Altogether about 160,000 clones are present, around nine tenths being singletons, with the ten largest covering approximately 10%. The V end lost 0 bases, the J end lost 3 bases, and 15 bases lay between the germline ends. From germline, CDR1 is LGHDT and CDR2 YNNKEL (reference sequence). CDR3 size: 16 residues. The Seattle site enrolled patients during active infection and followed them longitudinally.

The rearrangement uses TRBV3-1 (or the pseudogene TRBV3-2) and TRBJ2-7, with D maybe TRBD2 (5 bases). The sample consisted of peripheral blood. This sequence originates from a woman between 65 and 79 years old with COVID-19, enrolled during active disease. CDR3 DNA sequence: TGTGCCAGCAGCCAAGAAGGAGGCAGATGGGGCTACGAGCAGTACTTC. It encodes CASSQEGGRWGYEQYF.